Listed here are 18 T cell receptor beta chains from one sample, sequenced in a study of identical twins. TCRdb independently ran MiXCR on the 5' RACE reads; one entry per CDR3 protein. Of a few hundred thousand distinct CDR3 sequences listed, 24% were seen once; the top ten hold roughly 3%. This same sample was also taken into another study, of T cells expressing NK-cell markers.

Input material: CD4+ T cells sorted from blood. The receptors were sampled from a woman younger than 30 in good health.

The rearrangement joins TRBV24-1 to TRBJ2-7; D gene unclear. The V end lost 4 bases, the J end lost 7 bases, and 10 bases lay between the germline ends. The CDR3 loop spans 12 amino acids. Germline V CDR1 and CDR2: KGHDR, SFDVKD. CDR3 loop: CATSDLVGEQYF. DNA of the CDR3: TGTGCCACCAGTGACCTTGTCGGGGAGCAGTACTTC.

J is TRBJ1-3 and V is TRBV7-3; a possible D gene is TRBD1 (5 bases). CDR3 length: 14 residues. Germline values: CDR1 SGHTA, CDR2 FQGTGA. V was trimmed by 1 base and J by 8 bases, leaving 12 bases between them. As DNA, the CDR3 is TGTGCCAGCAGCTTAAGTTCCAGGGAGGACACCATATATTTT. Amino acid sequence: CASSLSSREDTIYF.

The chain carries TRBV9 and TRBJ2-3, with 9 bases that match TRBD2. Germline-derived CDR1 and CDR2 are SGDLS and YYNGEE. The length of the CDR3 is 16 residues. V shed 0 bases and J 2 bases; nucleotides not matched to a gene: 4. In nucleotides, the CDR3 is TGTGCCAGCAGCGTAGGTCTAGCGGGGACCACAGATACGCAGTATTTT. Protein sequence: CASSVGLAGTTDTQYF.

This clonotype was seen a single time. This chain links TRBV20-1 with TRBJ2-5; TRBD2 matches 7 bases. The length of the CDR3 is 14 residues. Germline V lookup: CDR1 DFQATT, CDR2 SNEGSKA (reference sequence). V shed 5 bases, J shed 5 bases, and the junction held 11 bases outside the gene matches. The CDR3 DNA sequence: TGCAGTGCTGGGGGGGTAGCCTATCGGGAGACCCAGTACTTC. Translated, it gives CSAGGVAYRETQYF.

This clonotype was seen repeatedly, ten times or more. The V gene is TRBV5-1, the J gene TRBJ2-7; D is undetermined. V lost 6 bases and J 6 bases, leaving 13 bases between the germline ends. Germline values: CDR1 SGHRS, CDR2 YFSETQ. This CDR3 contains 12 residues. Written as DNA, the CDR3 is TGCGCCAGCACTTCCCCAGGCTCCGAGCAGTACTTC. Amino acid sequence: CASTSPGSEQYF.

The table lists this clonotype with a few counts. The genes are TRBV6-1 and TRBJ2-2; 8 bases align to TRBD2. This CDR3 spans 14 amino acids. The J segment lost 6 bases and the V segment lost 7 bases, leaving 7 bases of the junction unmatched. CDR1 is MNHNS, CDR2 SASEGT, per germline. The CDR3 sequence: CASTRSGNAGELFF. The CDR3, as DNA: TGTGCCAGCACCCGTAGCGGGAATGCCGGGGAGCTGTTTTTT.

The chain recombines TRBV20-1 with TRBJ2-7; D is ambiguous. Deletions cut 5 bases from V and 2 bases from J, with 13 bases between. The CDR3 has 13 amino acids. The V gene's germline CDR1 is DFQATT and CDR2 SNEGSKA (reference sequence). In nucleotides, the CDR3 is TGCAGTGCTCCTCAGACCGACACCTACGAGCAGTACTTC. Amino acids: CSAPQTDTYEQYF.

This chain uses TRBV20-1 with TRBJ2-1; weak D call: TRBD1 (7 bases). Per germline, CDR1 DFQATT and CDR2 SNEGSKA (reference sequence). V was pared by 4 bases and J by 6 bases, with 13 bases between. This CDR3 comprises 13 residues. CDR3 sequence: CSATPGGLNEQFF. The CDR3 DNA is TGCAGTGCTACCCCAGGGGGGCTCAATGAGCAGTTCTTC.

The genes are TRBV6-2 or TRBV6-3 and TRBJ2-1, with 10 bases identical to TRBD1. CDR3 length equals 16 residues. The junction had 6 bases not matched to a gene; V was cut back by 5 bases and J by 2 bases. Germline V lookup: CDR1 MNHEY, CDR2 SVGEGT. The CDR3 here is CASSTPGQGTYNEQFF. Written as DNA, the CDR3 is TGTGCCAGCAGTACCCCGGGACAGGGGACCTACAATGAGCAGTTCTTC.

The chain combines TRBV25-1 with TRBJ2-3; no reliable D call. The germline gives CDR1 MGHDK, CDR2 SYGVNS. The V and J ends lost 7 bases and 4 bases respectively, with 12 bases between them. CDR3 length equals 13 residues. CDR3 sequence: CASTGPTPDTQYF. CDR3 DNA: TGTGCCAGCACCGGGCCGACCCCAGATACGCAGTATTTT.

The CDR3 sequence is CASSRRQGVYYGYTF. The CDR3 nucleotides are TGTGCCAGCAGTCGCAGACAGGGCGTCTACTATGGCTACACCTTC. The V and J genes are TRBV6-1 and TRBJ1-2; TRBD1 agrees at 7 bases. Germline V CDR1 and CDR2: MNHNS, SASEGT. The V and J ends lost 5 bases and 3 bases, in that order; junction bases with no gene match: 9. This CDR3 contains 15 residues.

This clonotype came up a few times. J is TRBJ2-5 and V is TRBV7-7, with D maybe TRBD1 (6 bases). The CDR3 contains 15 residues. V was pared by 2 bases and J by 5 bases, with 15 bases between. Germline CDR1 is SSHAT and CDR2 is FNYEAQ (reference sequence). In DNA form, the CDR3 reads TGTGCCAGCAGCTTACCATTGCAGGGGATGGAGACCCAGTACTTC. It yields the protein CASSLPLQGMETQYF. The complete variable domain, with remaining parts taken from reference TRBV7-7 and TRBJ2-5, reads GAGVSQSPRYKVTKRGQDVTLRCDPISSHATLYWYQQALGQGPEFLTYFNYEAQPDKSGLPSDRFSAERPEGSISTLTIQRTEQRDSAMYRCASSLPLQGMETQYFGPGTRLLVL.

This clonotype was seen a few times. As DNA, the CDR3 is TGTGCCAGCAGTTCCGACTACGAGACCCGACACAATGAGCAGTTCTTC. Its translation: CASSSDYETRHNEQFF. The J gene is TRBJ2-1, the V gene TRBV12-3 or TRBV12-4; D may be TRBD2 (5 bases). With 4 bases removed from V and 5 bases from J, the gap between germline ends came to 18 bases. The CDR3 contains 16 residues.

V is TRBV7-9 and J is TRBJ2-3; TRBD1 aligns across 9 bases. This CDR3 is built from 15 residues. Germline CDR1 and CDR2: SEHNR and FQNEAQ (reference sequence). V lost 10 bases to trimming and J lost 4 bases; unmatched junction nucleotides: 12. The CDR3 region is CAITSRDREADTQYF. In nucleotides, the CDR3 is TGTGCCATCACAAGCCGGGACAGGGAAGCAGATACGCAGTATTTT.

The CDR3 is CASSSPPTHTEAFF. In DNA form, the CDR3 reads TGTGCCAGCAGCTCTCCCCCTACCCACACTGAAGCTTTCTTT. The chain joins TRBV6-1 to TRBJ1-1, with unresolved D. Between the trimmed V and J ends, which lost 6 bases and 3 bases, there was a span of 14 bases. This CDR3 region has 14 residues. Germline assignment: CDR1 MNHNS and CDR2 SASEGT.

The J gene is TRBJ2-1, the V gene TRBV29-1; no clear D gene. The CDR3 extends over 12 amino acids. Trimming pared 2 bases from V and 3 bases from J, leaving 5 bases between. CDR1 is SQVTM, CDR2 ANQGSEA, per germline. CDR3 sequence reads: CSVELLYNEQFF. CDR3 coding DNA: TGCAGCGTTGAACTACTCTACAATGAGCAGTTCTTC.

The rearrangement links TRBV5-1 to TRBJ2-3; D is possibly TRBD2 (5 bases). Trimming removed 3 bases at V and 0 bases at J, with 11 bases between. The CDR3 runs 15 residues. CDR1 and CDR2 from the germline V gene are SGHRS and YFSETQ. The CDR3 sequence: CASSSVALSTDTQYF. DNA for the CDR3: TGCGCCAGCAGCTCCGTAGCGCTTAGCACAGATACGCAGTATTTT.

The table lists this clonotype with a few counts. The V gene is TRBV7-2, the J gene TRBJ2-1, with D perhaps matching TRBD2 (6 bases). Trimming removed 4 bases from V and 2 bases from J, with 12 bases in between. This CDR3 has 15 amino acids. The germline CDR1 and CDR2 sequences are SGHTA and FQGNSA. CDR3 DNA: TGTGCCAGCAGCTCAGCGGGTCCCACCTACAATGAGCAGTTCTTC. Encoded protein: CASSSAGPTYNEQFF.